This is a list of T cell receptor beta chains from one sample in a study of cytomegalovirus exposure and HLA in healthy donors. Clones were read by immunoSEQ multiplex PCR, and TCRdb kept only the in-frame ones, dropping some. Of 160,000 or so clones in the sample, over 60% were seen once. Sequencing was carried out using PBMCs. The receptors originated from a man aged 35-49 years in good health and CMV-seronegative. Both conserved end residues are part of each CDR3. Each record gives: clone size, J gene, V gene, CDR3 length, D gene, CDR3 DNA, CDR3 protein. The D gene is left open where the match is weak. Only part of the rows carry a size: once, few, many, or a class if the clone is expanded.

- | TRBJ1-1 | TRBV5-4 | 15 | - | TGTGCCAGCAGCTTTGGACTACAGGAAGACACTGAAGCTTTCTTT | CASSFGLQEDTEAFF
few | TRBJ2-2 | TRBV6-6 | 15 | - | TGTGCCAGCATTAGGTACCGGGCGGGGACCGGGGAGCTGTTTTTT | CASIRYRAGTGELFF
- | TRBJ1-2 | TRBV5-8 | 15 | - | TGTGCCAGCAGCTTGCTACTTATGGCGGGAAATGGCTACACCTTC | CASSLLLMAGNGYTF
- | TRBJ2-7 | TRBV6-5 | 15 | - | TGTGCCAGCAGTTACGGTGGTCTAGGGGACTACGAGCAGTACTTC | CASSYGGLGDYEQYF
few | TRBJ2-5 | TRBV9 | 15 | - | TGTGCCAGCACGCTGACCCCTGACAGAAAAGAGACCCAGTACTTC | CASTLTPDRKETQYF
- | TRBJ2-3 | TRBV2 | 14 | TRBD2 | TGTGCCAGCCGGACTAGCGTGCTGCTGGATACGCAGTATTTT | CASRTSVLLDTQYF
- | TRBJ2-7 | TRBV27 | 14 | TRBD1 | TGTGCCAGCAGACAGGGGGGAAGCTCCTACGAGCAGTACTTC | CASRQGGSSYEQYF
- | TRBJ2-7 | TRBV18 | 13 | - | TGTGCCAGCTCACCTCGGCAGGTCTACGAGCAGTACTTC | CASSPRQVYEQYF
- | TRBJ2-2 | TRBV25-1 | 17 | TRBD2 | TGTGCCAGCAGTGCCCGGGAGGGGGGGCGTCGGACCGGGGAGCTGTTTTTT | CASSAREGGRRTGELFF
- | TRBJ1-2 | TRBV19 | 13 | - | TGTGCCAGTAGTATTATCGGCGGCAGTGGCTACACCTTC | CASSIIGGSGYTF
- | TRBJ1-2 | TRBV28 | 17 | TRBD1 | TGTGCCAGCGCATCCTTCACCACAGGGGCACAAAAGGATGGCTACACCTTC | CASASFTTGAQKDGYTF
- | TRBJ2-7 | TRBV18 | 14 | TRBD1 | TGTGCCAGCTCACCAGAGACAGGGGACGACGAGCAGTACTTC | CASSPETGDDEQYF
once | TRBJ1-2 | TRBV11-2 | 14 | - | TGTGCCAGCAGCTTAGATCAGGGAATGGGGGGCTACACCTTC | CASSLDQGMGGYTF
- | TRBJ1-2 | TRBV4-1 | 15 | - | TGCGCCAGCAGCCAGGACGAAGGGGGAAACTATGGCTACACCTTC | CASSQDEGGNYGYTF
few | TRBJ1-1 | TRBV15 | 15 | - | TGTGCCACCAGCAGACCGGGGATCCTGAGGACTGAAGCTTTCTTT | CATSRPGILRTEAFF
- | TRBJ1-1 | TRBV29-1 | 11 | - | TGCAGCGTGGAGGTGAACACTGAAGCTTTCTTT | CSVEVNTEAFF
- | TRBJ1-5 | TRBV1 | 17 | - | TGCACCAGCAGCCAAGAGGGCCATTTCATGGGCAATCAGCCCCAGCATTTT | CTSSQEGHFMGNQPQHF
few | TRBJ2-7 | TRBV10-3 | 14 | TRBD1 | TGTGCCATCAGTGACAGGGGGCTCACCTACGAGCAGTACTTC | CAISDRGLTYEQYF
- | TRBJ2-3 | TRBV4-1 | 14 | - | TGCGCCAGCAGCCAAGATACTCGGGTTGATACGCAGTATTTT | CASSQDTRVDTQYF
few | TRBJ1-5 | TRBV21-1 | 17 | - | TGTGCCAGCAGCAAATCCGGGGACTCAGGTGGCAATCAGCCCCAGCATTTT | CASSKSGDSGGNQPQHF
- | TRBJ2-7 | TRBV19 | 14 | TRBD2 | TGTGCCAGTAGTATGGGGGGACTAGCAGACGAGCAGTACTTC | CASSMGGLADEQYF
- | TRBJ1-2 | TRBV29-1 | 14 | TRBD1 | TGCAGCGTTGATCGACAGGGAGCTAACTATGGCTACACCTTC | CSVDRQGANYGYTF
- | TRBJ2-1 | TRBV5-1 | 15 | TRBD2 | TGCGCCAGCAGCTTGGCTAGCGGACCCTTCTATGAGCAGTTCTTC | CASSLASGPFYEQFF
- | TRBJ2-7 | TRBV12-5 | 15 | - | TGTGCTAGTGGGAAGGGCGTCGGGGGGCCCTACGAGCAGTACTTC | CASGKGVGGPYEQYF
- | TRBJ2-7 | TRBV6-6 | 13 | - | TGTGCCAGCAGTTACCTTGTTACATACGAGCAGTACTTC | CASSYLVTYEQYF
- | TRBJ1-1 | TRBV9 | 15 | TRBD1 | TGTGCCAGCAGCGTAGCTCCAGGGGGCGACACTGAAGCTTTCTTT | CASSVAPGGDTEAFF
- | TRBJ1-2 | TRBV5-1 | 14 | - | TGCGCCAGCAGCTTGGACCAGGGGCGGGATGGCTACACCTTC | CASSLDQGRDGYTF
- | TRBJ2-1 | TRBV6-6 | 16 | - | TGTGCCAGCAGTTACCCGAGGGATTCCCATGGGGATGAGCAGTTCTTC | CASSYPRDSHGDEQFF
- | TRBJ2-7 | TRBV6-1 | 12 | - | TGTGCCAGCAGTGAAGCCTACTACGAGCAGTACTTC | CASSEAYYEQYF
- | TRBJ1-4 | TRBV4-3 | 14 | - | TGCGCCAGCAGCCAACAGGGAAGGGGTGAAAAACTGTTTTTT | CASSQQGRGEKLFF
- | TRBJ1-2 | TRBV15 | 15 | - | TGTGCCACCAGCAGAGTCAGGACAGCTAACTATGGCTACACCTTC | CATSRVRTANYGYTF
- | TRBJ2-1 | TRBV15 | 16 | TRBD1 | TGTGCCACCAGCAGAGGTGGGACAGAGTCATACAATGAGCAGTTCTTC | CATSRGGTESYNEQFF
- | TRBJ2-1 | TRBV4-1 | 14 | TRBD2 | TGCGCCAGCACCCGACTAGCGGGGGTCAATGAGCAGTTCTTC | CASTRLAGVNEQFF
- | TRBJ2-2 | TRBV29-1 | 13 | TRBD2 | TGCAGCGTGGGGACTAGCGGGACCGGGGAGCTGTTTTTT | CSVGTSGTGELFF
- | TRBJ1-6 | TRBV19 | 15 | - | TGTGCCAGTAGAATCTCGGCTCAAACGAGGGCACCCCTCCACTTT | CASRISAQTRAPLHF
- | TRBJ1-1 | TRBV18 | 18 | TRBD1 | TGTGCCAGCTCACCATTGGAGGACAGGGGCCGATCTAACACTGAAGCTTTCTTT | CASSPLEDRGRSNTEAFF
- | TRBJ2-2 | TRBV19 | 11 | - | TGTGCCAGTAGCCCCGGGGGGGAGCTGTTTTTT | CASSPGGELFF
- | TRBJ1-3 | TRBV5-1 | 18 | TRBD1 | TGCGCCAGCAGCTTGGCCGGGGAAAGGGGGCTCTCTGGAAACACCATATATTTT | CASSLAGERGLSGNTIYF
few | TRBJ2-5 | TRBV4-1 | 15 | TRBD2 | TGCGCCAGCAGCCAAAAACTAGCGGGACAAGAGACCCAGTACTTC | CASSQKLAGQETQYF
- | TRBJ2-3 | TRBV7-2 | 18 | - | TGTGCCAGCAGCTTGTTACAGGGGCGGCGGGGGGCGGGAGATACGCAGTATTTT | CASSLLQGRRGAGDTQYF
few | TRBJ1-2 | TRBV19 | 13 | - | TGTGCCAGTAGTAGACAGAGAGATTATGGCTACACCTTC | CASSRQRDYGYTF
- | TRBJ1-5 | TRBV2 | 14 | - | TGTGCCAGCAGTGGACAGGAATTTAATCAGCCCCAGCATTTT | CASSGQEFNQPQHF
- | TRBJ2-2 | TRBV7-6 | 18 | TRBD2 | TGTGCCAGCAGCTTGGGGGCTAGCGGGAGTTCGAACACCGGGGAGCTGTTTTTT | CASSLGASGSSNTGELFF
- | TRBJ2-2 | TRBV4-1 | 17 | TRBD2 | TGCGCCAGCAGCAGGGAAACTAGCGGGAGGCGAACCGGGGAGCTGTTTTTT | CASSRETSGRRTGELFF
- | TRBJ1-5 | TRBV7-2 | 16 | - | TGTGCCAGCAGCCACGAAGGGACAACAGGCAATCAGCCCCAGCATTTT | CASSHEGTTGNQPQHF
- | TRBJ2-5 | TRBV7-9 | 13 | - | TGTTCCAGCAGCCGGAGTCTCCAAGAGACCCAGTACTTC | CSSSRSLQETQYF
few | TRBJ1-3 | TRBV6-5 | 14 | - | TGTGCCAGCAGTCAAGGAGGGTTCGGAAACACCATATATTTT | CASSQGGFGNTIYF
- | TRBJ2-1 | TRBV10-3 | 14 | TRBD2 | TGTGCCATCAACCCGGGACTAGCATACAATGAGCAGTTCTTC | CAINPGLAYNEQFF
- | TRBJ2-4 | TRBV7-2 | 15 | - | TGTGCCAGCAGCGTACGGGGAATGGGTGGAAACATTCAGTACTTC | CASSVRGMGGNIQYF
- | TRBJ1-2 | TRBV25-1 | 13 | - | TGTGCCAGCAGTGAGCCAGCGAACTATGGCTACACCTTC | CASSEPANYGYTF
- | TRBJ1-1 | TRBV6-1 | 12 | TRBD1 | TGTGCCAGCAGTGAAGGCAGGGGGCAAGCTTTCTTT | CASSEGRGQAFF
- | TRBJ1-1 | TRBV7-2 | 15 | TRBD1 | TGTGCCAGCAGCCCGCCGGGACAGGGGACCGATGAAGCTTTCTTT | CASSPPGQGTDEAFF
- | TRBJ2-1 | TRBV7-2 | 14 | TRBD1 | TGTGCCAGCAGCCCGGGACAGAAATACAATGAGCAGTTCTTC | CASSPGQKYNEQFF
- | TRBJ1-4 | TRBV6-1 | 13 | - | TGTGCCAGCAGACAGGGTAATAATGAAAAACTGTTTTTT | CASRQGNNEKLFF
- | TRBJ2-1 | TRBV7-6 | 15 | TRBD2 | TGTGCCAGCAGCTTAGGACTAGCGGGGTACAATGAGCAGTTCTTC | CASSLGLAGYNEQFF